This TCR beta chain was sequenced during a study of T cell responses to AZD1222 COVID-19 vaccine. The CDR3 is 15 residues long. CDR1 is MDHEN, CDR2 SYDVKM, per germline. The ends were cut back, 3 bases at V and 3 bases at J, with 12 bases in the middle. Using immunoSEQ multiplex PCR, the repertoire was profiled, and TCRdb retains in-frame clones only, with some absent. The data hold around 100,000 clones, with 85% to 90% observed a single time. This sequence originates from an adult in good health. Sequencing used peripheral blood, obtained on day 0 of AZD1222 vaccination. The chain couples TRBV28 to TRBJ1-5; no clear D. The CDR3 loop is CASSFSGRNNQPQHF. CDR3 sequence (DNA): TGTGCCAGCAGTTTTTCCGGGAGGAACAATCAGCCCCAGCATTTT.